The text below deals with one T cell receptor (beta chain). TCRdb's copy holds only in-frame clones and misses some; the assay was immunoSEQ multiplex PCR. The table records about 21,000 clones, 83% of them present only once. This sample stems from a study of blood T cell repertoires in COVID-19. The overall study: T cells, B-cell-depleted T cells, or PBMCs provided the cDNA or gDNA that served as material.

Sequenced material: peripheral blood. The sequence came from a human donor in a cohort sampled during active COVID-19.

The CDR3 loop reads CASSQVFRGEAFF. In nucleotides, the CDR3 is TGCGCCAGCAGCCAAGTGTTCAGGGGAGAAGCTTTCTTT. The chain links TRBV4-3 to TRBJ1-1; D perhaps matches TRBD1 (6 bases). Germline V gene lookup returns CDR1 LGHNA and CDR2 YSLEER. V was clipped by 1 base and J by 8 bases, with 11 bases between them. The CDR3 runs 13 residues.